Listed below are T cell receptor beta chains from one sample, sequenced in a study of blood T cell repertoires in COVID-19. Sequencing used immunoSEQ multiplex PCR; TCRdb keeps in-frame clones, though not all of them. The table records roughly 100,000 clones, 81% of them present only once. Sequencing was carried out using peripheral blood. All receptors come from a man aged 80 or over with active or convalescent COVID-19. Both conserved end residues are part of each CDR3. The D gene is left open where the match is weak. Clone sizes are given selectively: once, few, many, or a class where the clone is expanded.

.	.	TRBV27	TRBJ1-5	CASSPDTGYSNQPQHF	TGTGCCAGCAGTCCAGATACAGGGTATAGCAATCAGCCCCAGCATTTT
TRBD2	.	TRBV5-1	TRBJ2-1	CASSFGLAGLAYNEQFF	TGCGCCAGCAGCTTCGGGTTAGCGGGGCTAGCATACAATGAGCAGTTCTTC
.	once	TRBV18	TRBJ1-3	CASSPPGAWNTIYF	TGTGCCAGCTCACCACCGGGGGCATGGAACACCATATATTTT
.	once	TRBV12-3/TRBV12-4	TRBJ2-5	CASSLPRGTQYF	TGTGCCAGCAGTTTACCCCGGGGGACCCAGTACTTC
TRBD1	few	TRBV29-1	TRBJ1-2	CSASGTDYGYTF	TGCAGCGCCTCAGGGACAGACTATGGCTACACCTTC
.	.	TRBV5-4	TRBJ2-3	CASSFRDTQYF	TGTGCCAGCAGCTTCAGAGATACGCAGTATTTT
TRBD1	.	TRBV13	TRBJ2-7	CASSLAVQGAGYEQYF	TGTGCCAGCAGCTTAGCCGTACAGGGGGCAGGATACGAGCAGTACTTC
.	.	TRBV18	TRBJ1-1	CASSPLRLGGTEAFF	TGTGCCAGCTCACCACTTAGGCTGGGAGGCACTGAAGCTTTCTTT
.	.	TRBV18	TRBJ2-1	CASSPWGGEKDNEQFF	TGTGCCAGCTCACCCTGGGGCGGGGAGAAGGACAATGAGCAGTTCTTC
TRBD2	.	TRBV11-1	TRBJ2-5	CASSLTSGVETQYF	TGTGCCAGCAGCTTGACTAGCGGGGTAGAGACCCAGTACTTC
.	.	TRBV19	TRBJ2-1	CASSIGQSYNEQFF	TGTGCCAGTAGTATCGGACAGTCCTACAATGAGCAGTTCTTC
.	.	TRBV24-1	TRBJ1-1	CATRGGLNTEAFF	TGTGCCACAAGGGGAGGCCTGAACACTGAAGCTTTCTTT
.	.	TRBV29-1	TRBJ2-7	CSVEAQAGLSEQYF	TGCAGCGTTGAAGCGCAGGCAGGGTTGAGCGAGCAGTACTTC
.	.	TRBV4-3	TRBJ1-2	CASSQIQGWGNYGYTF	TGCGCCAGCAGCCAAATACAGGGCTGGGGGAACTATGGCTACACCTTC
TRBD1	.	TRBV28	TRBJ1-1	CASSFIGQGGTEAFF	TGTGCCAGCAGTTTCATTGGACAGGGGGGCACTGAAGCTTTCTTT